The T cell receptor (beta chain) described here comes from a study of CD4 T cells in relation to SARS-CoV-2 and coronaviruses. For the study at large: PBMCs were cultured with antigen for roughly 10 days before TCR beta sequencing.

The unexposed donors gave CD4+ T cells in about 2010-2019, prior to COVID-19. CD4+ T cells were isolated from the cells after 10 days of culture. Comment on this clone: Its antigen remains unknown.

With V trimmed by 7 bases and J by 10 bases, 12 bases remained unmatched. This CDR3 has 16 amino acids. Per the germline V gene, CDR1 is MNHNY and CDR2 is SVGAGI (reference sequence). Profiled with immunoSEQ multiplex PCR; TCRdb holds only in-frame clones, not every one. The data hold 25,000 to 35,000 clones, with 76% observed a single time. This rearrangement joins TRBV6-6 to TRBJ2-1; TRBD2 aligns across 14 bases. This TCR was recovered from a human donor in good health. Sample: CD4+ T cells from PBMCs, cultured in vitro. CDR3 sequence: CASTRPGTSGRPEQFF. The CDR3 DNA reads as TGTGCCAGCACCCGACCAGGGACTAGCGGGAGACCCGAGCAGTTCTTC.